This TCR beta chain was found in a study of blood T cell repertoires in COVID-19. Across the study: Samples came from the United States, Italy and Spain, spanning acute and convalescent COVID-19. The analysed material was cDNA or gDNA that came from T cells, B-cell-depleted T cells, or PBMCs.

Methods used by the authors: Estimation of nucleated cell counts relied on the amplification of reference gene primers. Some clones are missing from TCRdb's copy, which holds only in-frame ones; the method was immunoSEQ multiplex PCR. The V and J calls and clone size come from that table; D and trimming were worked out from the DNA. The table shows 130,000 or so clones, with 70% to 80% occurring only once. V was cut by 5 bases and J by 3 bases, with 14 bases left in between. Germline CDR1 is MNHEY and CDR2 is SVGAGI. This CDR3 is built from 15 residues. This receptor was taken from a human donor in a cohort sampled during active COVID-19. This chain connects TRBV6-5 to TRBJ1-5, with a tentative D call TRBD1 (5 bases). The sample taken for sequencing was peripheral blood. DNA for the CDR3: TGTGCCAGCAGTCCCCCGGGGGGAGACAATCAGCCCCAGCATTTT. Protein: CASSPPGGDNQPQHF.